In this sample, the clone carrying this T cell receptor (beta chain) turned up a few times. TCRdb reanalysed the RT-PCR reads using MiXCR and keeps one entry per CDR3 protein. The sample contains about 700,000 distinct CDR3 sequences, 14% of which appear only once. The CDR3 contains 12 residues. Trimming left V 3 bases short and J 7 bases short, with 9 bases between. The gene calls are TRBV12-3 or TRBV12-4 and TRBJ1-2; D is uncertain. The clonotype was recovered from a female donor in good health, serving as a healthy control. The sample taken for sequencing was memory CD4+ T cells from blood. CDR3 protein: CASSFWQSGYTF. In DNA, the CDR3 is TGTGCCAGCAGTTTCTGGCAGAGTGGCTACACCTTC.